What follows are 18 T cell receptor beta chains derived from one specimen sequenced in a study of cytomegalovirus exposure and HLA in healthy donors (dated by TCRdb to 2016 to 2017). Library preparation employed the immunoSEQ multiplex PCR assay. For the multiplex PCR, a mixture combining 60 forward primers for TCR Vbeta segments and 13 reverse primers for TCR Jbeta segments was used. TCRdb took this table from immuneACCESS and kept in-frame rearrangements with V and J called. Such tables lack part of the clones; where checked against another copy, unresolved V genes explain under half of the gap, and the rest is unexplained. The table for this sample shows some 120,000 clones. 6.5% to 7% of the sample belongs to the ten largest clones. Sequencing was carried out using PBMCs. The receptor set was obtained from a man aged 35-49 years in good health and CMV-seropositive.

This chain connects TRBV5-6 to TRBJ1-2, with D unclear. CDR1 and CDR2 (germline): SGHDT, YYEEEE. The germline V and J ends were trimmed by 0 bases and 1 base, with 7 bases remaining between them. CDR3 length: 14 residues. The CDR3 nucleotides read TGTGCCAGCAGCTTGGGAGGGAGTAACTATGGCTACACCTTC. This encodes CASSLGGSNYGYTF. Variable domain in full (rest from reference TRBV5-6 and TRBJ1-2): DAGVTQSPTHLIKTRGQQVTLRCSPKSGHDTVSWYQQALGQGPQFIFQYYEEEERQRGNFPDRFSGHQFPNYSSELNVNALLLGDSALYLCASSLGGSNYGYTFGSGTRLTVV.

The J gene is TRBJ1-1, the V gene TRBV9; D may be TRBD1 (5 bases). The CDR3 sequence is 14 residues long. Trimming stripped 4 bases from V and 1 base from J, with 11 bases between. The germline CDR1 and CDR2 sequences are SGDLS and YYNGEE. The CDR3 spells CASSPQTANTEAFF. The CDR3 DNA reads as TGTGCCAGCAGCCCACAGACAGCGAACACTGAAGCTTTCTTT.

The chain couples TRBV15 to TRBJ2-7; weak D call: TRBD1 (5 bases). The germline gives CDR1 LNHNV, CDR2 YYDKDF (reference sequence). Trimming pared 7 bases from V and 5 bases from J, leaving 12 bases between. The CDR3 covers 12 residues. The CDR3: CATKRLGHEQYF. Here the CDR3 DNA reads TGTGCCACCAAGAGGTTGGGGCACGAGCAGTACTTC.

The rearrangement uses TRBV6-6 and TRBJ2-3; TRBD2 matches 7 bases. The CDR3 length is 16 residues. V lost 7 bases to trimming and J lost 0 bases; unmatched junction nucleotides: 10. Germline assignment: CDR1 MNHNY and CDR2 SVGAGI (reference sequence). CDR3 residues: CASTRGVGTSTDTQYF. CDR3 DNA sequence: TGTGCCAGCACCCGGGGGGTCGGGACTAGCACAGATACGCAGTATTTT.

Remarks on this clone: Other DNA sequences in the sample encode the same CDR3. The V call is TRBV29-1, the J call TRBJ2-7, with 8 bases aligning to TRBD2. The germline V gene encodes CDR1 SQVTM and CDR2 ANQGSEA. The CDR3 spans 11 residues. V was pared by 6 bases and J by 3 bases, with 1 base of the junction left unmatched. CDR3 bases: TGCAGCGTGGGGACTAGCTACGAGCAGTACTTC. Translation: CSVGTSYEQYF.

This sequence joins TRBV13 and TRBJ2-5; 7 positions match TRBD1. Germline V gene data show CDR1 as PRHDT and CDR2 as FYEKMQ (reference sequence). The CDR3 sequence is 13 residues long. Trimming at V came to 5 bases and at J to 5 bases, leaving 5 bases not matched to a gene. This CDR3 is CASSPQGVETQYF. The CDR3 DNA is TGTGCCAGCAGCCCCCAGGGGGTTGAGACCCAGTACTTC.

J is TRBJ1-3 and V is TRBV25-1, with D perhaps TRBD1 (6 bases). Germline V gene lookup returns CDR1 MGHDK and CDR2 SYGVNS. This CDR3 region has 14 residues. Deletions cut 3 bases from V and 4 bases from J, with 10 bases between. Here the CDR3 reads CASSDSGTGNTIYF. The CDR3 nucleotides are TGTGCCAGCAGTGATTCGGGGACAGGAAACACCATATATTTT.

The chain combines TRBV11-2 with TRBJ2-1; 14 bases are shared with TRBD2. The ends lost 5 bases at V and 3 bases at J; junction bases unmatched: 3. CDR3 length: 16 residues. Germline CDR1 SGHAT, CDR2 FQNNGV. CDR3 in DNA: TGTGCCAGCAGCCCAGGGACTAGCGGGAGCTACAATGAGCAGTTCTTC. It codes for CASSPGTSGSYNEQFF.

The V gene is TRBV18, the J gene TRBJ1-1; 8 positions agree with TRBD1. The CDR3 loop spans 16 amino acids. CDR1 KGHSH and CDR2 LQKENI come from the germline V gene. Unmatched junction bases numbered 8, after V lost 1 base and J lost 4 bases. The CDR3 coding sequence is TGTGCCAGCTCACCACTCGACCAGGGGGCTGGCACTGAAGCTTTCTTT. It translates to CASSPLDQGAGTEAFF.

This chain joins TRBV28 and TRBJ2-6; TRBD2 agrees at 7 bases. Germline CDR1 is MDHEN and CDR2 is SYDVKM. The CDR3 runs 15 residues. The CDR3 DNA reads TGTGCGGCGGACACCGGCGGGGGTGGGGCCAACGTCCTGACTTTC. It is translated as CAADTGGGGANVLTF.

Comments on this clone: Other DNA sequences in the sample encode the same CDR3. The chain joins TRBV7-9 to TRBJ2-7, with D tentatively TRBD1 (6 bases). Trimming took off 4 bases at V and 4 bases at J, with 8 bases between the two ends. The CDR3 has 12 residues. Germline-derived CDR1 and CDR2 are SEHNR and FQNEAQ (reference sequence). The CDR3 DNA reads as TGTGCCAGCAGCTCTAGGGGGTACGAGCAGTACTTC. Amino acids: CASSSRGYEQYF. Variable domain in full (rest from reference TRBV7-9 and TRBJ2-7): DTGVSQNPRHKITKRGQNVTFRCDPISEHNRLYWYRQTLGQGPEFLTYFQNEAQLEKSRLLSDRFSAERPKGSFSTLEIQRTEQGDSAMYLCASSSRGYEQYFGPGTRLTVT.

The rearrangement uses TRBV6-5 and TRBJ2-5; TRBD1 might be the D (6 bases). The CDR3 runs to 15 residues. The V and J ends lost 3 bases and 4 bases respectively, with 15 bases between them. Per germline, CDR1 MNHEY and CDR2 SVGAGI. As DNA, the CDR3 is TGTGCCAGCAGTTATAAGCTGGGACATCCAGAGACCCAGTACTTC. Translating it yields CASSYKLGHPETQYF.

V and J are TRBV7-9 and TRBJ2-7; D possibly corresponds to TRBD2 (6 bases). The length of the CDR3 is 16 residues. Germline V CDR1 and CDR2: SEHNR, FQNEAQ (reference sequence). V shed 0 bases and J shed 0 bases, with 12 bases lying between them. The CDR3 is CASSLAPAGGSYEQYF. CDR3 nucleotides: TGTGCCAGCAGCTTAGCGCCAGCGGGTGGCTCCTACGAGCAGTACTTC.

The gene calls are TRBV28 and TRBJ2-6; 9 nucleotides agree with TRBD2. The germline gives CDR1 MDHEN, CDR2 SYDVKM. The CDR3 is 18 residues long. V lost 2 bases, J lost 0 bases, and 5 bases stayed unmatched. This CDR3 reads CASSLVTSGYSGANVLTF. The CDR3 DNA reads TGTGCCAGCAGTTTAGTTACTAGCGGGTACTCTGGGGCCAACGTCCTGACTTTC.

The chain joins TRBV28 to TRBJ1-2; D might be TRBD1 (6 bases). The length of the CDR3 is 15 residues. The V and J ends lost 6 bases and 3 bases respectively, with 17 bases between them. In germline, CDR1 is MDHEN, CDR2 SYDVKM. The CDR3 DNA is TGTGCCAGCAGCCCCTCGGGGGGGCGCCACTATGGCTACACCTTC. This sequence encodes CASSPSGGRHYGYTF.

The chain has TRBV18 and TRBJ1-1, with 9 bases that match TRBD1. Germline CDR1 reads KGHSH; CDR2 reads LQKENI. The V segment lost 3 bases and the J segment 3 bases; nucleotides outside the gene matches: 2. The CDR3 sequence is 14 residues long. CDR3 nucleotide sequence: TGTGCCAGCTCACCGACAGGGGGTGACACTGAAGCTTTCTTT. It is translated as CASSPTGGDTEAFF.

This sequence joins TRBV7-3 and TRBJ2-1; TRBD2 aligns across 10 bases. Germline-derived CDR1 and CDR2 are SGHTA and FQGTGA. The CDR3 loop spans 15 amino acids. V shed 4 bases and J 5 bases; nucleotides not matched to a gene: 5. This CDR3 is CASSSPGTSDNEQFF. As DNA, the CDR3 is TGTGCCAGCAGCTCTCCCGGGACTAGCGACAATGAGCAGTTCTTC.

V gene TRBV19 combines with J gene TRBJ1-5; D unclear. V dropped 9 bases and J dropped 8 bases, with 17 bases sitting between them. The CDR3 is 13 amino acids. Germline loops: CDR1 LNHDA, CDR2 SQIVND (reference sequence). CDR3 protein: CASTTLGAEPQHF. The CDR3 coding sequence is TGTGCCAGCACTACCCTAGGCGCAGAGCCCCAGCATTTT. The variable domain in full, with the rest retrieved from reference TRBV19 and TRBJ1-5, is DGGITQSPKYLFRKEGQNVTLSCEQNLNHDAMYWYRQDPGQGLRLIYYSQIVNDFQKGDIAEGYSVSREKKESFPLTVTSAQKNPTAFYLCASTTLGAEPQHFGDGTRLSIL.